This T cell receptor (beta chain) was documented in a study of blood T cell repertoires in COVID-19 (dated by TCRdb to about 2020). With regard to the full study: Samples covering the acute and convalescent phases of COVID-19 were provided by collaborators in the United States, Italy and Spain. The prospective study material was composed of cDNA or gDNA derived from T cells, B-cell-depleted T cells, or PBMCs. Subjects who had been exposed to COVID-19, were actively infected with it, or had recovered from it provided the deeply sampled blood TCRbeta repertoires that made up the dataset. The repertoires were made available in a free public database intended to serve as a resource for research on the immune response to SARS-CoV-2. The samples were drawn from the first 160 participants of the ongoing ImmuneRACE study and from 950 to 1,500 subjects provided by 6 global collaborators. The sample metadata nearly always contained a de-identified subject ID, COVID-19 status, age in years and sex. Where available, HLA class I and class II types were obtained from metadata supplied by the sample provider rather than from assay-based typing.

TCRbeta CDR3 regions were amplified from genomic DNA using the immunoSEQ Assay, a bias-controlled multiplex PCR. The published analysis was carried out like this. The number of nucleated cells in each sample was estimated by amplification of reference gene primers within the assay. Sequence reads were collapsed and filtered to measure the absolute abundance of every unique TCRbeta CDR3 rearrangement. Productive Simpson clonality was computed per sample as the square root of Simpson's diversity index over productive rearrangements. As stored in TCRdb, this immuneACCESS dataset retains in-frame rearrangements with V and J assigned. A fraction of the clones does not appear; measured against another copy, unresolved V genes explain less than half of the discrepancy, and the remainder lacks a known reason. The V and J calls and clone size were taken over from that table, and D and trimming were inferred from the DNA. A total of some 350,000 clones appear in this sample, 80% to 90% of them only once. Over 4.5% of the sample comes from the top ten.

Participants in the prospective study were enrolled through a virtual design, were aged roughly 18 to 100 years, and lived in under 25 United States geographic areas. In the prospective study, participants were assigned to cohorts based on the clinical history participants reported in a screening survey and a study questionnaire. ImmuneRACE Cohort 3 recovered participants were defined by two consecutive negative NP/OP PCR tests, healthcare professional clearance, or symptom resolution. In the prospective study, whole blood, serum and a nasopharyngeal or oropharyngeal swab were collected from each participant by mobile phlebotomists. Participants in the prospective study had the option to provide additional blood draws and questionnaires over a roughly 2-month period. Before DNA extraction, blood samples from the prospective study were shipped at room temperature or frozen. In this sample, this clone turned up a few times. Its antigen remains undetermined. No base-level quality is on record; no much larger clone is a single base apart.

Results and caveats for the whole study, not just this receptor: How much clinical and demographic metadata was included differed by source and by participant, and the metadata was provided uncurated.

Specimen: PBMCs or T cells enriched from blood (not recorded which). This TCR derives from a young man who had recovered from COVID-19.

CDR3 loop: CASSSTLTTGELFF. The bases read TGTGCCAGCAGTAGCACTCTAACTACCGGGGAGCTGTTTTTT. The sequence is built from TRBV2 and TRBJ2-2; the D gene cannot be resolved reliably. V and J lose 5 bases and 5 bases, and a span of 12 bases separates them. The CDR3 covers 14 residues, taking in both the cysteine and the phenylalanine. Only the CDR3 DNA stays, 42 bases, in frame from base 1. According to the germline V gene, CDR1 reads SNHLY and CDR2 reads FYNNEI.